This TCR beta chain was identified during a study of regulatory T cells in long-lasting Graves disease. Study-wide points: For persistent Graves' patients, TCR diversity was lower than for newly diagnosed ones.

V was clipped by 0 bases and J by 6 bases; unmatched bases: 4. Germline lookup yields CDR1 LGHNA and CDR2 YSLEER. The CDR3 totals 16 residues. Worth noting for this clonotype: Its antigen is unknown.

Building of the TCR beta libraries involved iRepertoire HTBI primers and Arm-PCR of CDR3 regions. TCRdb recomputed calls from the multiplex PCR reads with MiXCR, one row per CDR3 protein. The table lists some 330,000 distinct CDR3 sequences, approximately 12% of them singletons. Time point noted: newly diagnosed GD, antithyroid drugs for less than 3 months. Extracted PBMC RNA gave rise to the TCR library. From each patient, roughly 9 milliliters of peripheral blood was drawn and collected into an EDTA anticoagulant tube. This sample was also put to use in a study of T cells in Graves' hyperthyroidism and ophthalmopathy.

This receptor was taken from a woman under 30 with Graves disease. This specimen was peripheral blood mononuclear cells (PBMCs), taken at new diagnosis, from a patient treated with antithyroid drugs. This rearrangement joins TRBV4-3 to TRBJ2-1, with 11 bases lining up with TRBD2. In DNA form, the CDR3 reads TGCGCCAGCAGCCAAGATAGACTAGCGGGACCCAATGAGCAGTTCTTC. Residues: CASSQDRLAGPNEQFF.